This T cell receptor beta chain was observed in a study of beta chain features in type 1 diabetes. Reverse transcription of all isolated RNA meant that expressed TCRB transcripts were sequenced. The method was immunoSEQ multiplex PCR; TCRdb's version includes in-frame clones alone and lacks a portion of them. The sample lists more than 550,000 clones, around an eighth seen once, with around 0.04% in the top ten. Study-wide results and caveats: Still unanswered here is whether HLA type influences TCRB rearrangement. VDJ junctions sequenced from type 1 diabetes patients showed fewer insertions and more deletions. cDNA-based sequencing might over-represent cells highly expressing TCR. TCRB CDR3 length was moderately but significantly reduced in all four CD4+ subsets of Type 1 diabetes patients.

The CDR3 runs 15 residues. The germline V gene encodes CDR1 SEHNR and CDR2 FQNEAQ (reference sequence). V trimming: 5 bases; J trimming: 5 bases; junction bases outside the gene matches: 11. This clone was recorded a few times. Its antigen remains unknown. The sequence was collected from a man between 18 and 35 years old with type 1 diabetes. Sequencing input: naive CD4+ T cells from blood. This chain connects TRBV7-9 to TRBJ2-5; TRBD2 aligns across 7 bases. CDR3 DNA sequence: TGTGCCAGCAGCAAAGAGGCTAGCGGCACGGAGACCCAGTACTTC. Its protein product is CASSKEASGTETQYF. Complete variable domain (other parts from reference TRBV7-9 and TRBJ2-5): DTGVSQNPRHKITKRGQNVTFRCDPISEHNRLYWYRQTLGQGPEFLTYFQNEAQLEKSRLLSDRFSAERPKGSFSTLEIQRTEQGDSAMYLCASSKEASGTETQYFGPGTRLLVL.